Sequencing of this TCR beta chain was carried out in a study of cytomegalovirus exposure and HLA in healthy donors. The CDR3 contains 14 residues. Germline CDR1 is SEHNR and CDR2 is FQNEAQ (reference sequence). 60 Vbeta and 13 Jbeta primers were used in PCR. TCRdb keeps only in-frame clones here, not all; method: immunoSEQ multiplex PCR. The sample contains 150,000 to 200,000 clones, approximately 81% of which appear only once. Whole-study findings and limits: The dataset shows that most TCR sequences were rare, while some public TCRs occurred in many donors. Versus the roughly 670-donor mean, an Asian-associated ancestry cluster reportedly showed fewer N-insertions in a later analysis. The study designated 150 or so TCR beta chains cytomegalovirus-associated. Likely technical artifact: a cluster of highly shared sequence variants.

Concerning this clone: Antigen specificity is unknown. At one boundary the junction diverges from the germline segment, which might be a read error.

The J gene is TRBJ2-6, the V gene TRBV7-9; 8 nucleotides match TRBD1. Material for sequencing was PBMCs. The receptor was derived from a woman between 25 and 40 years old in good health and CMV-seronegative. The CDR3 nucleotides are TGTGCCATACAGGGGGGCTCTGGGGCCAACGGCCTGACTTTC. Translating gives CAIQGGSGANGLTF. The full variable domain, completed using reference TRBV7-9 and TRBJ2-6, is DTGVSQNPRHKITKRGQNVTFRCDPISEHNRLYWYRQTLGQGPEFLTYFQNEAQLEKSRLLSDRFSAERPKGSFSTLEIQRTEQGDSAMYLCAIQGGSGANGLTFGAGSRLTVL.